Included here is one TCR beta chain sequence, with context. This clonotype was counted many times. Its antigen specificity is not known. Base-call qualities are not available, and no considerably larger clone is one nucleotide away. Amplification of TCR beta CDR3 regions was carried out from RNA transcripts. The first round of RT-PCR for the TCR CDR3 was performed with the HTBI primer set and the Qiagen OneStep RT-PCR kit. A second multiplex PCR round built the libraries, followed by size selection and purification. Paired-end sequencing of the libraries was performed with 100 bp reads on an Illumina HiSeq2000. On the authors' methods: SOAPnuke was used to process the raw data, throwing out any read that contained adapters or uncalled bases, had a mean Phred below 15, or lacked an exact constant-primer or identifier match. COPE v1.2.5 was used to merge the high-quality paired reads, and each unique nucleotide sequence was defined as a clonotype. MiTCR v1.1 was used to align clonotypes to the IMGT TRBV, TRBD and TRBJ reference segments. The analysis was restricted to V-J combinations with a frequency above 0.0001, which together covered 99% to 99.2% of the repertoires. The TCS score was defined as F50 (clonal expansion) divided by E x V (chaos), with BLOSUM62-based TCRdist calculated between CDR3 peptides within each V-J. Welch's t-statistics and random forest reduced 450 to 600 V-J features to roughly 13, which were used in a naive Bayes classifier (R e1071). TCRdb cleaned the public reads at Q25 with fastp, built clones with MiXCR and kept in-frame beta chains. CDR3 protein duplicates are merged, each entry listing the most common genes and DNA. TCRdb, rather than the study authors, made the V and J calls. The sample yields about 280,000 distinct CDR3 sequences; 25% to 30% were counted once. Jointly, the top ten make up about 30% of the sample.

Hyperthyroidism patients were newly diagnosed, had a disease duration of under 2 months, and were aged 18 to 65 years. The study excluded patients with uncontrolled infections, other autoimmune diseases, pregnancy or lactation. Diagnoses were based on clinical symptoms, serum thyroxine and TRAb, thyroid ultrasound and orbital computed tomography. Blood from progressor patients was drawn when they were first diagnosed with hyperthyroidism, before any ophthalmopathy symptoms appeared. PBMCs were isolated from more than 8 ml of fresh peripheral blood by Ficoll-Paque density gradient centrifugation. Progressor patients were defined as those initially diagnosed with Graves' hyperthyroidism in whom ophthalmopathy developed during follow-up. Trizol reagent was used to extract total RNA, and RNA quality was then checked on an Agilent 2100 Bioanalyzer. These data come from a study of T cells in Graves' hyperthyroidism and ophthalmopathy (dated 2019 in TCRdb). About the investigation overall: Peripheral blood was collected at initial diagnosis, before any treatment. Prospective prediction of ophthalmopathy was tested in an independent validation cohort consisting of roughly 20 hyperthyroidism patients and around 16 patients who later progressed to ophthalmopathy. The roughly 91 discovery patients were randomly split 7:3 into training and test sets. TCR V-J signatures able to tell the groups apart were searched for in a discovery cohort of some 97 patients, of whom under 45 had Graves' ophthalmopathy and 55 to 60 had stable Graves' hyperthyroidism. In roughly six Graves' hyperthyroidism patients, the study also compared T-cell repertoires from thyroid tissue with T-cell repertoires from blood. After sampling, hyperthyroidism patients received methimazole starting at 30 mg daily, and ophthalmopathy patients received high-dose intravenous methylprednisolone. TCR Vbeta CDR3 sequencing of some 140 peripheral blood samples (under 45 ophthalmopathy, approximately 80 hyperthyroidism and approximately 17 progressor patients) is reported in the paper. The study at large found these results: Ophthalmopathy was separated from stable hyperthyroidism by a 13 V-J signature model, with just over 85% sensitivity and around 81% specificity obtained in cross-validation and 80%/75% obtained in testing. Sample size was not statistically predetermined, and investigators were not blinded to group allocation. Most expanded thyroid clonotypes (frequency above 0.001) were also detected in blood, suggesting blood repertoires may reflect thyroid immune responses. During validation, the model predicted progression to ophthalmopathy a median of approximately 6.5 months ahead of onset, with 70.59% sensitivity and roughly 75% specificity.

The sequencing input was blood. The receptor was derived from a man in his forties with Graves' hyperthyroidism that later progressed to Graves' ophthalmopathy.

The bases read TGCAGTGCGCCAGTTACTGCCAGGGACCCCTACGAGCAGTACTTC. It specifies CSAPVTARDPYEQYF. The chain was built from TRBV20-1 and TRBJ2-7; the D assignment is uncertain and may be TRBD1 or TRBD2, with 5 bases supporting each. As encoded in the germline V gene (reference sequence), CDR1 is DFQATT while CDR2 is SNEGSKA. V is shortened by 6 bases, J by 2 bases, and the region joining them spans 20 bases. The CDR3, from cysteine to phenylalanine, totals 15 residues. Only the CDR3 part of the read is kept: 45 bases, read in frame from the first base.